Presented here are 21 T cell receptor beta chains from one specimen sequenced in a study of CD8 T cells in ankylosing spondylitis. TCRdb processed the 5' RACE reads anew with MiXCR; each CDR3 protein has one entry. The sample shows nearly 350,000 distinct CDR3 sequences, over 12% of them seen only once. The material sequenced was blood, either unsorted or a sorted T cell fraction (not recorded which). These receptor sequences come from a male donor with ankylosing spondylitis or in good health (not recorded which).

Many counts were recorded for this clonotype. The V call is TRBV5-5, the J call TRBJ1-2, with 8 bases aligning to TRBD1. V lost 3 bases, J lost 1 base, and 8 bases stayed unmatched. The CDR3 covers 16 residues. Germline CDR1 and CDR2: SGHKS and YYEKEE (reference sequence). The CDR3 DNA reads as TGTGCCAGCAGCTCCGCAAACAGGGGGTTTAACTATGGCTACACCTTC. Amino acid sequence: CASSSANRGFNYGYTF. Full variable domain (rest looked up from reference TRBV5-5 and TRBJ1-2): DAGVTQSPTHLIKTRGQQVTLRCSPISGHKSVSWYQQVLGQGPQFIFQYYEKEERGRGNFPDRFSARQFPNYSSELNVNALLLGDSALYLCASSSANRGFNYGYTFGSGTRLTVV.

This clonotype was picked up a small number of times. This chain uses TRBV12-3 or TRBV12-4 with TRBJ1-6; TRBD1 is a possible D gene (6 bases). V was pared by 1 base and J by 9 bases, with 10 bases between. The CDR3 is 14 residues long. The CDR3 nucleotides read TGTGCCAGCAGTTTAGGGGGGCGGGGTTCACCCCTCCACTTT. This codes for CASSLGGRGSPLHF.

This clonotype has just a few counts. V is TRBV19 and J is TRBJ2-5, with D possibly TRBD1 on 6 matching bases. Trimming stripped 6 bases from V and 6 bases from J, with 14 bases between. Per the germline V gene, CDR1 is LNHDA and CDR2 is SQIVND (reference sequence). The CDR3 has 13 amino acids. The CDR3 region is CASSRGQQQTQYF. CDR3 in DNA: TGTGCCAGTAGCCGAGGACAGCAGCAGACCCAGTACTTC.

This chain joins TRBV20-1 and TRBJ1-2, with 10 bases that match TRBD1. The CDR3 totals 13 residues. Trimming took 5 bases from V and 7 from J; bases not matched to a gene: 7. Germline CDR1 reads DFQATT; CDR2 reads SNEGSKA (reference sequence). CDR3 residues: CSASDRDRGGYTF. The DNA for the CDR3 is TGCAGTGCTTCCGACCGGGACAGGGGTGGCTACACCTTC.

The chain combines TRBV12-3 or TRBV12-4 with TRBJ1-4, with a possible D match to TRBD1 (5 bases). The V and J ends lost 6 bases and 8 bases respectively, with 16 bases between them. There are 14 residues in the CDR3. CDR3 in amino acids: CASRGDEWGEKLFF. The CDR3 DNA reads TGTGCCAGCAGAGGGGACGAATGGGGGGAAAAACTGTTTTTT.

The chain joins TRBV27 to TRBJ2-7; no clear D gene. In germline, CDR1 is MNHEY, CDR2 SMNVEV (reference sequence). With 4 bases removed from V and 0 bases from J, the gap between germline ends came to 7 bases. CDR3 size: 13 residues. The CDR3 loop is CASSSVLSYEQYF. The CDR3 DNA follows: TGTGCCAGCAGTTCTGTCCTCTCCTACGAGCAGTACTTC.

This clonotype was counted a few times. V usage is TRBV12-3 or TRBV12-4 and J usage is TRBJ1-2; the match to TRBD1 covers 7 bases. CDR3 length: 15 residues. V dropped 6 bases and J dropped 6; count of bases not matched to a gene: 13. This CDR3 is CASRITDRDWDGYTF. DNA of the CDR3: TGTGCCAGCAGGATTACCGACAGGGATTGGGATGGCTACACCTTC.

V is TRBV4-1 and J is TRBJ2-1; 7 bases agree with TRBD2. The CDR3 totals 15 residues. CDR1 is MGHRA and CDR2 is YSYEKL in the germline V gene. J gave up 9 bases and V 5 bases, and 13 bases lay outside the gene matches. The DNA of the CDR3 is TGCGCCAGCAGCTCGAGTCCGGGACTAAGTGGTGAGCAGTTCTTC. It encodes CASSSSPGLSGEQFF.

In this sample, this clonotype turned up a few times. The DNA for the CDR3 is TGTGCCAGCAGCCCGCTAGGGGGAGGGCCGGGTGAGCAGTTCTTC. Translated, it gives CASSPLGGGPGEQFF. The rearrangement uses TRBV7-8 and TRBJ2-1, with a tentative D call TRBD2 (7 bases). From germline, CDR1 is SGHVS and CDR2 FQNEAQ. The CDR3 sequence is 15 residues long. V dropped 5 bases and J dropped 9 bases, with 20 bases sitting between them.

This clonotype has a handful of counts. V gene TRBV3-1 combines with J gene TRBJ2-7; 10 bases agree with TRBD2. V shed 4 bases and J 2 bases; nucleotides not matched to a gene: 2. The CDR3 covers 14 residues. CDR1 and CDR2 (germline): LGHDT, YNNKEL (reference sequence). CDR3 coding DNA: TGTGCCAGCAGCCCCAGCGGGGGGGCCTACGAGCAGTACTTC. Residues: CASSPSGGAYEQYF.

CDR3 nucleotide sequence: TGTGCCAGCAGTGAAGGGAGCCTGAGCTCCTACAATGAGCAGTTCTTC. It yields the protein CASSEGSLSSYNEQFF. This sequence joins TRBV25-1 and TRBJ2-1; possibly TRBD2 for D (5 bases). CDR1 MGHDK and CDR2 SYGVNS come from the germline V gene. V was clipped by 2 bases and J by 0 bases, with 11 bases between them. The CDR3 sequence is 16 residues long.

This clonotype was counted only a few times. V and J are TRBV20-1 and TRBJ2-1, with D perhaps being TRBD1 or TRBD2 (6 bases each). There are 14 residues in the CDR3. V was pared by 6 bases and J by 5 bases, with 17 bases between. Germline values: CDR1 DFQATT, CDR2 SNEGSKA (reference sequence). CDR3 sequence: CSALRGAANNEQFF. The CDR3 nucleotides are TGCAGTGCCCTAAGGGGGGCGGCAAACAATGAGCAGTTCTTC.

Many counts were recorded for this clonotype. V gene TRBV11-2 combines with J gene TRBJ2-7; unclear D gene. This CDR3 has 15 amino acids. Trimming took off 0 bases at V and 3 bases at J, with 12 bases between the two ends. In germline, CDR1 is SGHAT, CDR2 FQNNGV. This CDR3 reads CASSLERSVGYEQYF. CDR3 in DNA: TGTGCCAGCAGCTTAGAGCGTTCAGTAGGCTACGAGCAGTACTTC.

The chain has TRBV4-1 and TRBJ1-1; no firm D call. The ends were cut back, 1 base at V and 4 bases at J, with 13 bases in the middle. Germline assignment: CDR1 MGHRA and CDR2 YSYEKL. The CDR3 is made up of 15 amino acids. DNA of the CDR3: TGCGCCAGCAGCCAAGGAAGGGTACCCAGCACTGAAGCTTTCTTT. It yields the protein CASSQGRVPSTEAFF.

The chain carries TRBV3-1 and TRBJ2-5, with D perhaps TRBD2 (6 bases). In germline, CDR1 is LGHDT, CDR2 YNNKEL (reference sequence). The V and J ends lost 6 bases and 4 bases respectively, with 18 bases between them. The CDR3 has 15 amino acids. This chain's CDR3 is CASRSSGFLGETQYF. The CDR3 nucleotides read TGTGCCAGCAGGTCGAGCGGGTTCCTGGGAGAGACCCAGTACTTC.

The chain recombines TRBV29-1 with TRBJ2-3, with D perhaps matching TRBD2 (6 bases). Germline-derived CDR1 and CDR2 are SQVTM and ANQGSEA. V was pared by 4 bases and J by 4 bases, with 15 bases between. The CDR3 is made up of 14 amino acids. CDR3 sequence: CSVGGGTVPDTQYF. The CDR3 bases are TGCAGCGTTGGAGGCGGGACGGTCCCAGATACGCAGTATTTT.

A few counts support this clonotype. The chain employs TRBV9 and TRBJ2-7, with D perhaps assigned TRBD1 or TRBD2 (6 bases each). CDR3 size: 18 residues. CDR1 and CDR2 (germline): SGDLS, YYNGEE. Trimming took off 3 bases at V and 3 bases at J, with 25 bases between the two ends. The CDR3 spells CASSDPRGAGSFNYEQYF. The CDR3 DNA is TGTGCCAGCAGCGATCCTAGGGGGGCGGGGAGTTTTAACTACGAGCAGTACTTC.

The CDR3 spells CASQTGGHYGYTF. CDR3 in DNA: TGTGCCAGTCAGACCGGGGGCCACTATGGCTACACCTTC. The V call is TRBV12-3 or TRBV12-4, the J call TRBJ1-2; possible D gene TRBD1, 6 bases. The CDR3 runs 13 residues. V lost 9 bases to trimming and J lost 3 bases, with 14 bases between them.

The chain uses TRBV5-1 and TRBJ2-7; maybe TRBD2 (6 bases). V was shortened by 0 bases and J by 2 bases, with 15 bases between the two germline ends. The CDR3 contains 16 residues. Germline V gives CDR1 SGHRS, CDR2 YFSETQ. CDR3 nucleotides: TGCGCCAGCAGCTTGGAGCTGGGTAGCGGAGCCTACGAGCAGTACTTC. Translated: CASSLELGSGAYEQYF. Looking up the rest from reference TRBV5-1 and TRBJ2-7 gives the full variable domain: KAGVTQTPRYLIKTRGQQVTLSCSPISGHRSVSWYQQTPGQGLQFLFEYFSETQRNKGNFPGRFSGRQFSNSRSEMNVSTLELGDSALYLCASSLELGSGAYEQYFGPGTRLTVT.

This rearrangement joins TRBV12-3 or TRBV12-4 to TRBJ1-2; no definite D call. V was shortened by 5 bases and J by 4 bases, with 14 bases between the two germline ends. This CDR3 has 14 residues. The CDR3: CASSPPVHGYGYTF. The CDR3 nucleotides read TGTGCCAGCAGTCCCCCCGTCCATGGCTATGGCTACACCTTC.

This clonotype was counted between two and nine times. V and J are TRBV5-8 and TRBJ1-2; D is ambiguous. The CDR3 is made up of 13 amino acids. CDR1 is SGHTS and CDR2 is YDEGEE in the germline V gene. V lost 3 bases and J lost 3, with 9 bases in between. The CDR3 is CASSSGRDYGYTF. CDR3 nucleotide sequence: TGTGCCAGCAGCTCGGGGAGGGACTATGGCTACACCTTC.